One T cell receptor (beta chain) is described in this entry. Its antigen is not known. This record belongs to a study of shared clonotypes between healthy human individuals. Background on the study: Each donor had three CD4 naive, three CD4 memory, two CD8 naive and one CD8 memory plate. Study conclusions and caveats: Naive subsets usually exceeded memory subsets in estimated richness.

Per the germline V gene, CDR1 is SNHLY and CDR2 is FYNNEI. This CDR3 contains 15 residues. The V and J ends lost 6 bases and 0 bases, in that order; junction bases with no gene match: 6. CD45RO-negative, CCR7-selected cells formed the naive CD8 fraction, which excluded terminally differentiated effector memory CD45RA+ cells. Authors' methods: For the immunoSEQ data, sequences were junction-only without quality scores, so filtering differed. TCRdb keeps only in-frame clones here, not all; method: immunoSEQ multiplex PCR. The V and J calls and clone size are taken from that table; D and trimming were inferred from the DNA. The sample lists more than 2 million clones; 80% to 95% were seen once.

The V gene is TRBV2, the J gene TRBJ1-1; 8 bases line up with TRBD1. This TCR was recovered from a man in his late teens or twenties in good health. Some clones in this sample may be carry-over from other donors' samples. What was sequenced was naive CD8+ T cells from PBMCs. DNA of the CDR3: TGTGCCAGCAGGATCAGGGGGCCCTTGAACACTGAAGCTTTCTTT. Translation gives CASRIRGPLNTEAFF.